Below, one T cell receptor beta chain is given with its context. Its antigen is not identified. There are 14 residues in the CDR3. The V end lost 3 bases, the J end lost 6 bases, and 12 bases lay between the germline ends. CDR1 is SNHLY, CDR2 FYNNEI, per germline. The data are from a study of T cell responses to AZD1222 COVID-19 vaccine. Some second doses came at about 4 weeks and others at about 12 weeks; these were pooled. Whole-study results and caveats: Reportedly, nearly half of unique spike TCRs recognized epitopes outside B.1.351/B.1.1.7 mutations.

Assay: immunoSEQ multiplex PCR; the TCRdb copy retains only in-frame clones and omits some. The data show roughly 160,000 clones, with roughly 85% seen just once and over 1% held by the top ten. The TCR originated in an adult who received the AZD1222 COVID-19 vaccine. The sample was peripheral blood, taken 28 days after the second AZD1222 dose. The chain carries TRBV2 and TRBJ1-5; D might be TRBD1 (6 bases). CDR3 sequence reads: CASSEGGPGQPQHF. CDR3 DNA: TGTGCCAGCAGTGAGGGGGGGCCCGGTCAGCCCCAGCATTTT.